What follows is one T cell receptor beta chain and its context. Its antigen is unknown. The RNA, roughly 0.45 to 1 ug, was put through reverse transcription using random hexamers. immunoSEQ multiplex PCR amplified TCR beta CDR3 across 54 Vbeta, 13 Jbeta. Each CDR3 protein is one row after TCRdb ran MiXCR on the immunoSEQ multiplex PCR reads. The repertoire holds some 50,000 distinct CDR3 sequences, approximately 95% seen once, with less than 0.8% in the top ten. This record belongs to a study of CD8 T cells in Susac syndrome. Findings of the study overall: TEMRA cells and active patients showed peak Susac CD8+ clonal expansion.

There are 17 residues in the CDR3. Germline V lookup: CDR1 SGHNT, CDR2 YYREEE (reference sequence). V gave up 4 bases and J gave up 2 bases, with 21 bases separating them. CD8+ and CD4+ T cells taken from blood had their TCR beta sequenced. This chain connects TRBV5-4 to TRBJ2-5, with a tentative D call TRBD2 (6 bases). This TCR came from a human donor with Susac syndrome. Source material: CD8+ T cells from PBMCs. CDR3 residues: CASSGPGLPLTQETQYF. CDR3 DNA: TGTGCCAGCAGCGGACCGGGACTCCCTTTGACTCAAGAGACCCAGTACTTC.